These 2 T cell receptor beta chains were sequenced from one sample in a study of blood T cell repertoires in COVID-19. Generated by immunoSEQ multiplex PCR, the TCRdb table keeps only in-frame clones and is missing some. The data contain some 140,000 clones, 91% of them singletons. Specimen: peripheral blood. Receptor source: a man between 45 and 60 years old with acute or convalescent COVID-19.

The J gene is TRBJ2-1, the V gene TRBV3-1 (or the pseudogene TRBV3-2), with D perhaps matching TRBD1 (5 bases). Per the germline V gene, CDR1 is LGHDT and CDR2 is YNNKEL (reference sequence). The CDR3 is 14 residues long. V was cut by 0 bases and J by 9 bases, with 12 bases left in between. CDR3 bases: TGTGCCAGCAGCCAAGAAGCTTACCAGGGTGAGCAGTTCTTC. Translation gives CASSQEAYQGEQFF.

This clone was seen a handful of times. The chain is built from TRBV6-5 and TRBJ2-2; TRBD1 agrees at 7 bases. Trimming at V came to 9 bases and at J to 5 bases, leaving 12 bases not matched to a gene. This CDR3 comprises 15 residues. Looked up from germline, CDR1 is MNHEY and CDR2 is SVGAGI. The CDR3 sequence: CASRSGTAITGELFF. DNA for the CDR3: TGTGCCAGTAGGTCCGGGACAGCAATTACCGGGGAGCTGTTTTTT.